This T cell receptor beta chain was identified during a study of cytomegalovirus exposure and HLA in healthy donors. Findings and caveats of the study: Being productive about 87% or about 30% of the time was typical of most TCR beta V segments in an earlier analysis. Associated with cytomegalovirus, according to the listing, were some 180 TCR beta chains. A later analysis by the authors found several of the most significant clusters apparently linked to common viral pathogens.

The CDR3 spans 13 residues. The germline V gene encodes CDR1 KGHSH and CDR2 LQKENI. Trimming took 5 bases from V and 6 from J, leaving 10 bases between them. PCR was performed using 60 Vbeta and 13 Jbeta primers. The assay was immunoSEQ multiplex PCR, and TCRdb's table has in-frame clones only and misses some. In the table there are roughly 120,000 clones, roughly 80% of which are singletons. As to this clone: Antigen unknown.

This TCR was recovered from a woman aged 45-65 years in good health and CMV-seropositive. The chain recombines TRBV18 with TRBJ1-4; possibly TRBD1 for D (6 bases). Sequenced material: PBMCs. CDR3 bases: TGTGCCAGCTCAGGACAGAGGGATGAAAAACTGTTTTTT. This codes for CASSGQRDEKLFF.